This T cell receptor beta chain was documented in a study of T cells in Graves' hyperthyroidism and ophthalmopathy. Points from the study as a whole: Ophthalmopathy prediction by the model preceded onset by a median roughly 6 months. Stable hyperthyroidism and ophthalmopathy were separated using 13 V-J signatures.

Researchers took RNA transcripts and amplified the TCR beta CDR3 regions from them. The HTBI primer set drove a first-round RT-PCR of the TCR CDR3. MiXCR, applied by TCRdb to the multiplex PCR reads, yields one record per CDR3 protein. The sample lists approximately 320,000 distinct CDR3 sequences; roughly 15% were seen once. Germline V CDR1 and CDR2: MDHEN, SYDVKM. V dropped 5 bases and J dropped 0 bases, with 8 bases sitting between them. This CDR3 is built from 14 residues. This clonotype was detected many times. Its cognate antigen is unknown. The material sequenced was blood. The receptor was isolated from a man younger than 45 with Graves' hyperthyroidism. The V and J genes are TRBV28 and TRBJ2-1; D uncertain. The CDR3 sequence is CASSRLRSYNEQFF. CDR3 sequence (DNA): TGTGCCAGCAGTCGACTCCGCTCCTACAATGAGCAGTTCTTC.